Each of the 24 T cell receptor beta chains below was sequenced from the same sample in a study of blood T cell repertoires in COVID-19. Sequencing was performed with immunoSEQ multiplex PCR; in TCRdb, only in-frame clones are kept and a portion is missing. The repertoire consists of around 240,000 clones, with over 75% occurring once and the leading ten covering around 1.8%. Sequenced sample: PBMCs or T cells enriched from blood (not recorded which). The origin of the receptors is a woman between 45 and 60 years old who had recovered from COVID-19.

This chain uses TRBV27 with TRBJ1-3, with D tentatively TRBD1 (5 bases). V was trimmed by 2 bases and J by 4 bases, leaving 12 bases between them. This CDR3 contains 15 residues. Germline-derived CDR1 and CDR2 are MNHEY and SMNVEV (reference sequence). The CDR3 is CASSLGQGLGNTIYF. The CDR3 nucleotides are TGTGCCAGCAGTTTAGGGCAGGGCTTGGGAAACACCATATATTTT.

The genes are TRBV29-1 and TRBJ2-1, with 9 bases that match TRBD2. With V trimmed by 7 bases and J by 9 bases, 16 bases remained unmatched. There are 15 residues in the CDR3. Germline-derived CDR1 and CDR2 are SQVTM and ANQGSEA. This CDR3 is CSALRLADLSGEQFF. The CDR3, as DNA: TGCAGCGCCCTGAGACTAGCGGACCTAAGTGGTGAGCAGTTCTTC.

The chain recombines TRBV5-1 with TRBJ1-2, with D perhaps TRBD1 (6 bases). The V and J ends lost 4 bases and 10 bases respectively, with 14 bases between them. The CDR3 has 12 amino acids. CDR1 SGHRS and CDR2 YFSETQ come from the germline V gene. CDR3 residues: CASSTRGFDYTF. CDR3 nucleotide sequence: TGCGCCAGCAGCACCAGGGGTTTCGACTACACCTTC.

The chain carries TRBV6-5 and TRBJ2-7; weak D call: TRBD1 (6 bases). Germline V gene lookup returns CDR1 MNHEY and CDR2 SVGAGI. Trimming cost V 7 bases and J 1 base, with 14 bases left between them. This CDR3 region has 14 residues. Written as DNA, the CDR3 is TGTGCCAGCAAAAACCCGGGACAATCCTACGAGCAGTACTTC. Its protein is CASKNPGQSYEQYF.

The chain links TRBV27 to TRBJ2-7, with 8 bases fitting TRBD2. The CDR3 spans 17 residues. Germline V gene sequence: CDR1 MNHEY, CDR2 SMNVEV (reference sequence). Germline trimming cut 5 bases from V and 4 bases from J; bases unmatched to any gene: 16. The CDR3, as DNA: TGTGCCAGCAGTCTCCCTCTGGACCAGCGGGAGCGGTACGAGCAGTACTTC. Amino acids: CASSLPLDQRERYEQYF.

The chain links TRBV23-1 to TRBJ2-7; D is perhaps TRBD2 (6 bases). TRBV23-1 is marked as an open reading frame, function uncertain. The CDR3 extends over 14 amino acids. The ends were cut back, 10 bases at V and 6 bases at J, with 22 bases in the middle. CDR3 coding DNA: TGCGCCATCACGACTACACGGGTGGGACTCGAGCAGTACTTC. Amino acid sequence: CAITTTRVGLEQYF.

The V and J genes are TRBV6-2 or TRBV6-3 and TRBJ2-7; 7 bases map to TRBD1. This CDR3 has 17 amino acids. Per germline, CDR1 MNHEY and CDR2 SVGEGT. Losses at the gene ends were 2 bases for V and 3 bases for J; bases not matched to a gene: 13. The CDR3 spells CASSYPQQGLSYYEQYF. The CDR3 DNA follows: TGTGCCAGCAGTTACCCGCAACAGGGGTTAAGCTACTACGAGCAGTACTTC.

The chain couples TRBV7-8 to TRBJ2-7; D may be TRBD2 (5 bases). This CDR3 is 13 amino acids long. V lost 3 bases and J 3 bases, leaving 9 bases between the germline ends. Germline V gives CDR1 SGHVS, CDR2 FQNEAQ. The CDR3 spells CASSFGEGYEQYF. Here the CDR3 DNA reads TGTGCCAGCAGCTTTGGTGAGGGCTACGAGCAGTACTTC. Filled out from reference TRBV7-8 and TRBJ2-7, the complete variable domain reads GAGVSQSPRYKVAKRGQDVALRCDPISGHVSLFWYQQALGQGPEFLTYFQNEAQLDKSGLPSDRFFAERPEGSVSTLKIQRTQQEDSAVYLCASSFGEGYEQYFGPGTRLTVT.

The V call is TRBV27, the J call TRBJ2-2; 12 nucleotides match TRBD1. Trimming cost V 4 bases and J 4 bases; bases outside gene matches: 7. Germline CDR1 reads MNHEY; CDR2 reads SMNVEV (reference sequence). This CDR3 is 17 amino acids long. The CDR3 here is CASSWGQGAGSTGELFF. CDR3 bases: TGTGCCAGCAGTTGGGGACAGGGGGCGGGGAGCACCGGGGAGCTGTTTTTT.

A note on this clone: One end of the junction varies from germline; a read error may be responsible. This chain uses TRBV5-6 with TRBJ2-2; D not resolved. Germline V gene sequence: CDR1 SGHDT, CDR2 YYEEEE. The length of the CDR3 is 15 residues. The CDR3 here is CASSLGLVPTRELFF. DNA for the CDR3: TGTGCCAGCAGCTTAGGTCTAGTCCCCACCCGGGAGCTGTTTTTT.

The chain combines TRBV11-2 with TRBJ2-7; D is unresolved. With 1 base removed from V and 9 bases from J, the gap between germline ends came to 10 bases. The CDR3 sequence is 12 residues long. Germline values: CDR1 SGHAT, CDR2 FQNNGV. The CDR3 region is CASSLVEIVQYF. The DNA for the CDR3 is TGTGCCAGCAGCTTAGTAGAGATTGTGCAGTACTTC.

This chain uses TRBV5-5 with TRBJ1-2, with 10 bases matching TRBD1. The CDR3 has 16 residues. Per the germline V gene, CDR1 is SGHKS and CDR2 is YYEKEE (reference sequence). With V trimmed by 0 bases and J by 8 bases, 10 bases remained unmatched. CDR3: CASSLDAGQGTSGYTF. The DNA of the CDR3 is TGTGCCAGCAGCTTGGATGCGGGACAGGGGACTTCGGGCTACACCTTC.

The rearrangement uses TRBV28 and TRBJ1-1; 8 nucleotides match TRBD1. Germline CDR1 reads MDHEN; CDR2 reads SYDVKM. The CDR3 contains 14 residues. The V segment lost 7 bases and the J segment 4 bases; nucleotides outside the gene matches: 8. The CDR3 region is CASTVTTGGTEAFF. Here the CDR3 DNA reads TGTGCCAGCACTGTTACCACAGGGGGCACTGAAGCTTTCTTT. Full variable domain (outside the CDR3, taken from reference TRBV28 and TRBJ1-1): DVKVTQSSRYLVKRTGEKVFLECVQDMDHENMFWYRQDPGLGLRLIYFSYDVKMKEKGDIPEGYSVSREKKERFSLILESASTNQTSMYLCASTVTTGGTEAFFGQGTRLTVV.

This clone has more than one count but fewer than ten. V usage is TRBV30 and J usage is TRBJ1-2; 7 bases map to TRBD1. This CDR3 spans 14 amino acids. V dropped 5 bases and J dropped 0; count of bases not matched to a gene: 6. Germline CDR1 reads GTSNPN; CDR2 reads SVGIG (reference sequence). The CDR3 DNA reads as TGTGCCTGGGGACAGGCAACTTCTAACTATGGCTACACCTTC. Translation: CAWGQATSNYGYTF.

The DNA for the CDR3 is TGTGCCAGCAGCTTTCCTGGACAGCCGAACACTGAAGCTTTCTTT. Amino acid sequence: CASSFPGQPNTEAFF. This chain joins TRBV11-1 and TRBJ1-1; D possibly corresponds to TRBD1 (6 bases). The germline gives CDR1 SGHAT, CDR2 FQDESV (reference sequence). The CDR3 is 15 residues long. Trimming removed 3 bases from V and 1 base from J, with 12 bases in between.

The chain carries TRBV12-2 and TRBJ2-1; the listed D gene, TRBD1, was not tested against the DNA. TRBV12-2 is annotated as a pseudogene. CDR3 size: 17 residues. CDR3 sequence: CASPLHSGTGGRNEQFF. CDR3 sequence (DNA): TGTGCAAGTCCCCTTCACTCCGGGACAGGGGGAAGGAATGAGCAGTTCTTC.

The J gene is TRBJ1-1, the V gene TRBV6-5, with 8 bases matching TRBD1. The CDR3 totals 13 residues. V lost 6 bases and J lost 5; bases outside the gene matches: 5. Germline assignment: CDR1 MNHEY and CDR2 SVGAGI. The CDR3 DNA reads TGTGCCAGCAGCCCAGGGGGCGCGACTGAAGCTTTCTTT. This sequence encodes CASSPGGATEAFF.

The chain employs TRBV5-1 and TRBJ1-1; 7 nucleotides agree with TRBD1. Germline assignment: CDR1 SGHRS and CDR2 YFSETQ. Trimming cost V 0 bases and J 1 base; bases outside gene matches: 9. CDR3 length: 17 residues. The CDR3 DNA reads TGCGCCAGCAGCTTGGACGCTGTGGGACAGCAGAACACTGAAGCTTTCTTT. Protein: CASSLDAVGQQNTEAFF. The full variable domain, in which reference TRBV5-1 and TRBJ1-1 provide the parts outside the CDR3, is KAGVTQTPRYLIKTRGQQVTLSCSPISGHRSVSWYQQTPGQGLQFLFEYFSETQRNKGNFPGRFSGRQFSNSRSEMNVSTLELGDSALYLCASSLDAVGQQNTEAFFGQGTRLTVV.

The chain joins TRBV28 to TRBJ1-2, with a possible D match to TRBD1 (5 bases). Germline lookup yields CDR1 MDHEN and CDR2 SYDVKM. The CDR3 contains 17 residues. V was trimmed by 1 base and J by 5 bases, leaving 20 bases between them. The CDR3 coding sequence is TGTGCCAGCAGTTTATTCCCCCCCCTAACTAAGGGGTATGGCTACACCTTC. Translating it yields CASSLFPPLTKGYGYTF.

This clone turned up a few times. The J gene is TRBJ1-6, the V gene TRBV10-3; 7 bases agree with TRBD1. The germline V gene encodes CDR1 ENHRY and CDR2 SYGVKD. The CDR3 consists of 14 residues. Unmatched junction bases numbered 5, after V lost 6 bases and J lost 6 bases. The CDR3: CAIRRDSSNSPLHF. The CDR3 nucleotides read TGTGCCATCAGGCGGGACAGCTCTAATTCACCCCTCCACTTT.

The V gene is TRBV5-5, the J gene TRBJ2-7; TRBD1 aligns across 10 bases. After removal of 7 bases from V and 3 bases from J, the junction contained 10 bases not matched to a gene. CDR3 size: 15 residues. Germline V gene sequence: CDR1 SGHKS, CDR2 YYEKEE (reference sequence). The CDR3 sequence is CASATLGQGGYEQYF. CDR3 coding DNA: TGTGCCAGCGCCACCCTCGGACAGGGGGGCTACGAGCAGTACTTC.

The CDR3 DNA reads as TGTGCCAGCAGGGTAAGGGGGCGGAACACTGAAGCTTTCTTT. It yields the protein CASRVRGRNTEAFF. The chain recombines TRBV28 with TRBJ1-1, with 7 bases identical to TRBD1. The J segment lost 1 base and the V segment lost 6 bases, leaving 5 bases of the junction unmatched. CDR3 length: 14 residues. Germline CDR1 and CDR2: MDHEN and SYDVKM.

Written as DNA, the CDR3 is TGTGCCAGCAGTTTCGACAGCTATCAGCCCCAGCATTTT. Translating gives CASSFDSYQPQHF. The V call is TRBV27, the J call TRBJ1-5; D possibly corresponds to TRBD1 (5 bases). Germline CDR1 MNHEY, CDR2 SMNVEV (reference sequence). V lost 3 bases and J 5 bases, leaving 8 bases between the germline ends. This CDR3 comprises 13 residues.

The chain uses TRBV5-6 and TRBJ1-4; D unclear. CDR1 SGHDT and CDR2 YYEEEE come from the germline V gene. The CDR3 runs 14 residues. The ends were cut back, 0 bases at V and 6 bases at J, with 9 bases in the middle. The CDR3: CASSLGHRDEKLFF. In nucleotides, the CDR3 is TGTGCCAGCAGCTTGGGGCACAGAGATGAAAAACTGTTTTTT.